This record covers a single T cell receptor (beta chain). A much larger clone is a single base away; this may be a read error. Other DNA sequences in this specimen translate into the identical CDR3. This entry is derived from a study of metastatic and nonmetastatic thyroid tumors. Thyroid surgery was performed in patients who had received no treatment beforehand. TCRdb re-clonotyped the PCR reads through MiXCR. This table has some 29,000 clones, under 8% appearing once. Sequenced sample: blood. The sequence came from a female donor with papillary thyroid cancer or a benign thyroid nodule (not recorded which). Some clones in this sample may be carry-over from other donors' samples.

CDR3 sequence reads: CASSPPVAGDRTDTQYF. DNA of the CDR3: TGTGCCAGCTCACCACCTGTGGCTGGGGACCGCACAGATACGCAGTATTTT. The chain couples TRBV18 to TRBJ2-3; D may be TRBD1 or TRBD2 (5 bases each). CDR1 is KGHSH, CDR2 LQKENI, per germline. Trimming shortened V by 0 bases and J by 1 base, and 14 bases separated the two germline ends. This CDR3 has 17 residues.